The 4 T cell receptor beta chains reported below all come from one sample, sequenced in a study of shared clonotypes between healthy human individuals. Profiled with immunoSEQ multiplex PCR; TCRdb holds only in-frame clones, not every one. This sample has more than 900,000 clones; around 78% occur once, and the top ten carry 0.5% to 0.65%. Sequencing input: memory CD4+ T cells from PBMCs. The subset denotes: CD45RA-negative fraction. The source of these receptors is a man between 18 and 29 years old in good health. Some clones in this sample may be carry-over from other donors' samples.

The CDR3 loop reads CASSWGRGRSQPQHF. DNA for the CDR3: TGTGCCAGCAGTTGGGGCAGGGGGCGCAGTCAGCCCCAGCATTTT. The chain is built from TRBV28 and TRBJ1-5; 8 bases agree with TRBD1. With 4 bases clipped from V and 6 bases from J, the junction kept 8 bases outside the gene matches. The CDR3 contains 15 residues. Germline values: CDR1 MDHEN, CDR2 SYDVKM.

This clone has a handful of counts. The chain recombines TRBV30 with TRBJ2-5; D may be TRBD2 (6 bases). Trimming shortened V by 5 bases and J by 1 base, and 17 bases separated the two germline ends. The CDR3 length is 15 residues. The germline V gene has CDR1 GTSNPN and CDR2 SVGIG (reference sequence). This CDR3 is CAWARGGNGQETQYF. CDR3 coding DNA: TGTGCCTGGGCTCGCGGCGGGAACGGCCAAGAGACCCAGTACTTC.

V is TRBV28 and J is TRBJ1-2; D gene ambiguous. Germline V gives CDR1 MDHEN, CDR2 SYDVKM. Trimming pared 9 bases from V and 2 bases from J, leaving 10 bases between. The CDR3 has 12 amino acids. The CDR3 coding sequence is TGTGCCAGTTTTTCCCTGAACTATGGCTACACCTTC. The encoded protein is CASFSLNYGYTF.

The chain is built from TRBV28 and TRBJ2-3; D not certain. The CDR3 length is 13 residues. V lost 5 bases to trimming and J lost 1 base, with 7 bases between them. Germline V gene sequence: CDR1 MDHEN, CDR2 SYDVKM. CDR3 amino acids: CASSTPGTDTQYF. The CDR3 DNA reads as TGTGCCAGCAGTACCCCAGGCACAGATACGCAGTATTTT. Full variable domain (remainder filled in from reference TRBV28 and TRBJ2-3): DVKVTQSSRYLVKRTGEKVFLECVQDMDHENMFWYRQDPGLGLRLIYFSYDVKMKEKGDIPEGYSVSREKKERFSLILESASTNQTSMYLCASSTPGTDTQYFGPGTRLTVL.